The present TCR beta chain was sequenced within a study of T cell responses to AZD1222 COVID-19 vaccine. Notes on the study in general: In a largely white British group with more females than males, clonal diversity was possibly underestimated. CD4 TCRs covered the whole spike, strongest at regions 160-218 and 743-854.

A note on this clone: As yet, its antigen is unknown.

TCRdb keeps only in-frame clones here, not all; method: immunoSEQ multiplex PCR. Among roughly 120,000 clones listed, around 85% were seen once. CDR1 and CDR2 from the germline V gene are SGHTA and FQGNSA. The CDR3 contains 15 residues. With V trimmed by 4 bases and J by 4 bases, 6 bases remained unmatched. The receptor's source is an adult in good health. The chain joins TRBV7-2 to TRBJ2-7, with TRBD2 matching over 11 bases. The material was peripheral blood, obtained on day 0 of AZD1222 vaccination. The CDR3 DNA follows: TGTGCCAGCAGCTATAGCGGGGGGGCCGCGTACGAGCAGTACTTC. Its protein product is CASSYSGGAAYEQYF.